The source of this TCR beta chain is a study of cytomegalovirus exposure and HLA in healthy donors. Produced via immunoSEQ multiplex PCR; TCRdb's table is partial and in-frame only. The sample holds approximately 160,000 clones; about 89% are singletons and the top ten take about 3%. The CDR3 runs 16 residues. The germline gives CDR1 MDHEN, CDR2 SYDVKM. V lost 3 bases, J lost 2 bases, and 10 bases stayed unmatched. Material for sequencing was PBMCs. The chain links TRBV28 to TRBJ2-7; 7 bases are shared with TRBD2. This sequence was found in a woman younger than 30 in good health and CMV-seropositive. CDR3 amino acids: CASSFKGLVFAYEQYF. CDR3 coding DNA: TGTGCCAGCAGTTTTAAAGGACTAGTATTCGCCTACGAGCAGTACTTC.